One and the same sample provided the 30 T cell receptor beta chains below, sequenced in a study of regulatory T cells in long-lasting Graves disease. Relying on iRepertoire HTBI primers and Arm-PCR of CDR3 regions, the team built TCR beta libraries. TCRdb ran MiXCR on the multiplex PCR reads and lists one entry per CDR3 protein. The table includes 530,000 or so distinct CDR3 sequences, approximately 12% detected once. The time point denotes: newly diagnosed GD, antithyroid drugs for less than 3 months. Generation of the TCR library employed RNA extracted from PBMCs. The same data also went into a second study, on T cells in Graves' hyperthyroidism and ophthalmopathy.

The sample was peripheral blood mononuclear cells (PBMCs), taken at new diagnosis, from a patient treated with antithyroid drugs. Source of these receptors: a man younger than 40 with Graves disease.

The sample holds many counts of this clonotype. The rearrangement joins TRBV20-1 to TRBJ2-1; 11 bases are shared with TRBD2. Germline V gives CDR1 DFQATT, CDR2 SNEGSKA (reference sequence). J was trimmed by 13 bases and V by 3 bases; bases with no gene match: 11. The CDR3 has 14 residues. DNA of the CDR3: TGCAGTGCTAGTGAGGTGGCTAGCGGGAGGATCCAGTTCTTC. Its protein product is CSASEVASGRIQFF.

This clonotype was recorded a few times. The chain combines TRBV7-9 with TRBJ2-1; a weak D match, TRBD2 (5 bases). Germline loops: CDR1 SEHNR, CDR2 FQNEAQ (reference sequence). V was pared by 5 bases and J by 3 bases, with 17 bases between. The CDR3 loop spans 16 amino acids. The CDR3 sequence: CASSGAVASFYNEQFF. The CDR3 coding sequence is TGTGCCAGCAGCGGAGCGGTTGCTAGCTTCTACAATGAGCAGTTCTTC.

This clonotype was seen repeatedly, ten times or more. The rearrangement joins TRBV6-1 to TRBJ2-1, with 9 bases aligning to TRBD2. The CDR3 contains 14 residues. The V and J ends lost 7 bases and 1 base, in that order; junction bases with no gene match: 2. CDR1 is MNHNS and CDR2 is SASEGT in the germline V gene. The DNA for the CDR3 is TGTGCCAGCAAGACTAGCGGATCCTACAATGAGCAGTTCTTC. It codes for CASKTSGSYNEQFF.

The sample holds a few counts of this clonotype. The chain has TRBV5-1 and TRBJ2-3; 12 bases match TRBD2. The ends lost 4 bases at V and 0 bases at J; junction bases unmatched: 3. CDR1 and CDR2 (germline): SGHRS, YFSETQ. The CDR3 loop spans 16 amino acids. The CDR3 loop reads CASSHGLAGSTDTQYF. The CDR3 DNA reads as TGCGCCAGCAGCCATGGACTAGCGGGAAGCACAGATACGCAGTATTTT.

This clonotype showed up many times. This sequence joins TRBV30 and TRBJ1-5; 7 bases agree with TRBD1. The junction had 7 bases not matched to a gene; V was cut back by 4 bases and J by 4 bases. The CDR3 length is 14 residues. Germline V lookup: CDR1 GTSNPN, CDR2 SVGIG (reference sequence). CDR3 in amino acids: CAWTPTGRNQPQHF. DNA for the CDR3: TGTGCCTGGACCCCGACAGGGCGGAATCAGCCCCAGCATTTT. The full variable domain, its missing parts supplied by reference TRBV30 and TRBJ1-5, is SQTIHQWPATLVQPVGSPLSLECTVEGTSNPNLYWYRQAAGRGLQLLFYSVGIGQISSEVPQNLSASRPQDRQFILSSKKLLLSDSGFYLCAWTPTGRNQPQHFGDGTRLSIL.

This clonotype was counted many times. The CDR3 reads CASSIQGTEAFF. Written as DNA, the CDR3 is TGCGCCAGCAGCATACAGGGGACTGAAGCTTTCTTT. The chain links TRBV5-1 to TRBJ1-1; 7 bases line up with TRBD1. V was clipped by 4 bases and J by 5 bases; unmatched bases: 2. The CDR3 has 12 amino acids. Looked up from germline, CDR1 is SGHRS and CDR2 is YFSETQ. Using reference TRBV5-1 and TRBJ1-1 for the parts outside the CDR3, the full variable domain is KAGVTQTPRYLIKTRGQQVTLSCSPISGHRSVSWYQQTPGQGLQFLFEYFSETQRNKGNFPGRFSGRQFSNSRSEMNVSTLELGDSALYLCASSIQGTEAFFGQGTRLTVV.

This clonotype was seen more than once but under ten times. The V call is TRBV24-1, the J call TRBJ2-1; 7 nucleotides line up with TRBD2. Germline CDR1 reads KGHDR; CDR2 reads SFDVKD. Unmatched junction bases numbered 15, after V lost 0 bases and J lost 8 bases. This CDR3 region has 18 residues. CDR3 amino acids: CATSDLPGEGGSMDEQFF. Here the CDR3 DNA reads TGTGCCACCAGTGATTTGCCCGGAGAGGGCGGGAGCATGGATGAGCAGTTCTTC.

This clonotype was detected many times. V usage is TRBV5-1 and J usage is TRBJ2-2; unclear D gene. The length of the CDR3 is 18 residues. The V and J ends lost 1 base and 0 bases respectively, with 16 bases between them. Germline V gene lookup returns CDR1 SGHRS and CDR2 YFSETQ. CDR3 residues: CASSLQPISVSNTGELFF. CDR3 coding DNA: TGCGCCAGCAGCTTGCAGCCCATATCTGTATCGAACACCGGGGAGCTGTTTTTT.

For this clonotype: A junction boundary mismatches the germline segment, possibly from a read error. The chain couples TRBV7-7 to TRBJ2-5; TRBD1 matches at 8 bases. The germline V gene encodes CDR1 SSHAT and CDR2 FNYEAQ (reference sequence). There are 15 residues in the CDR3. The CDR3 bases are TGTGCTAGCAGCCCCCTGGACAGGGAACAAGAGACCCAGTACTTC. Amino acid sequence: CASSPLDREQETQYF. The variable domain in full, with the rest retrieved from reference TRBV7-7 and TRBJ2-5, is GAGVSQSPRYKVTKRGQDVTLRCDPISSHATLYWYQQALGQGPEFLTYFNYEAQPDKSGLPSDRFSAERPEGSISTLTIQRTEQRDSAMYRCASSPLDREQETQYFGPGTRLLVL.

The chain joins TRBV5-6 to TRBJ1-1; maybe TRBD1 (5 bases). Trimming shortened V by 2 bases and J by 2 bases, and 16 bases separated the two germline ends. CDR1 is SGHDT, CDR2 YYEEEE, per germline. CDR3 size: 16 residues. This CDR3 reads CASSFWNRQENTEAFF. The CDR3 DNA follows: TGTGCCAGCAGCTTCTGGAACAGGCAAGAAAACACTGAAGCTTTCTTT.

This clonotype was counted only a few times. V gene TRBV12-3 or TRBV12-4 combines with J gene TRBJ1-5, with unresolved D. There are 13 residues in the CDR3. V was pared by 3 bases and J by 9 bases, with 12 bases between. The CDR3 sequence is CASSLLGPGPQHF. The DNA for the CDR3 is TGTGCCAGCAGTTTGCTGGGCCCAGGGCCCCAGCATTTT.

This clonotype was seen a handful of times. This CDR3 fails to terminate in the conserved phenylalanine or tryptophan, so it likely reflects a read error. The V call is TRBV13, the J call TRBJ2-2; 12 nucleotides match TRBD2. Unmatched junction bases numbered 5, after V lost 5 bases and J lost 4 bases. CDR1 is PRHDT and CDR2 is FYEKMQ in the germline V gene (reference sequence). The CDR3 sequence is 16 residues long. CDR3 bases: TGTGCCAGCAGCCCTACTAGCGGGAGGACCACCGGGGAGCTGTTTTCT. This codes for CASSPTSGRTTGELFS.

This sequence joins TRBV30 and TRBJ2-3, with D possibly matching TRBD1 (5 bases). Germline V lookup: CDR1 GTSNPN, CDR2 SVGIG (reference sequence). The CDR3 length is 12 residues. V was trimmed by 3 bases and J by 5 bases, leaving 9 bases between them. CDR3 DNA: TGTGCCTGGAGCGGTCAGGGAGATACGCAGTATTTT. Translating it yields CAWSGQGDTQYF.

The V call is TRBV6-2 or TRBV6-3, the J call TRBJ2-1, with TRBD2 as a possible D gene (5 bases). The germline V gene has CDR1 MNHEY and CDR2 SVGEGT. V gave up 4 bases and J gave up 7 bases, with 8 bases separating them. This CDR3 has 12 amino acids. CDR3 sequence: CASSSRVNEQFF. In DNA form, the CDR3 reads TGTGCCAGCAGTTCGAGGGTAAATGAGCAGTTCTTC.

This clonotype was observed a handful of times. The rearrangement links TRBV7-9 to TRBJ1-4, with D possibly being TRBD1 (6 bases). This CDR3 has 15 residues. Trimming cost V 4 bases and J 1 base, with 10 bases left between them. Looked up from germline, CDR1 is SEHNR and CDR2 is FQNEAQ (reference sequence). CDR3 residues: CASSSDRLTNEKLFF. The CDR3 nucleotides are TGTGCCAGCAGCTCCGACAGGTTAACTAATGAAAAACTGTTTTTT.

The chain employs TRBV27 and TRBJ1-3; D remains ambiguous. The CDR3 has 15 residues. Deletions cut 6 bases from V and 2 bases from J, with 14 bases between. Per the germline V gene, CDR1 is MNHEY and CDR2 is SMNVEV (reference sequence). The DNA of the CDR3 is TGTGCCAGCAGCCGGCGGACTGAGCCTGGAAACACCATATATTTT. Translated: CASSRRTEPGNTIYF.

This clonotype was counted at least ten times. The chain is built from TRBV6-1 and TRBJ1-2; 7 bases fit TRBD1. Germline CDR1 is MNHNS and CDR2 is SASEGT. This CDR3 is built from 13 residues. V was pared by 5 bases and J by 4 bases, with 4 bases of the junction left unmatched. CDR3 protein: CASSPGQVYGYTF. DNA of the CDR3: TGTGCCAGCAGTCCTGGACAGGTCTATGGCTACACCTTC.

The sample holds many counts of this clonotype. This rearrangement joins TRBV28 to TRBJ1-4; D unclear. V lost 8 bases, J lost 2 bases, and 9 bases lay in between. The length of the CDR3 is 13 residues. Germline V gives CDR1 MDHEN, CDR2 SYDVKM. CDR3 sequence reads: CASLKGTNEKLFF. CDR3 nucleotide sequence: TGTGCCAGCCTTAAAGGGACTAATGAAAAACTGTTTTTT.

In its sample, this clonotype was seen many times. This sequence joins TRBV18 and TRBJ2-7; maybe TRBD2 (6 bases). From germline, CDR1 is KGHSH and CDR2 LQKENI. With 6 bases removed from V and 2 bases from J, the gap between germline ends came to 17 bases. The CDR3 has 15 amino acids. Here the CDR3 reads CASSPGLTVAYEQYF. Here the CDR3 DNA reads TGTGCCAGCTCTCCCGGACTAACAGTTGCCTACGAGCAGTACTTC. Looking up the rest from reference TRBV18 and TRBJ2-7 gives the full variable domain: NAGVMQNPRHLVRRRGQEARLRCSPMKGHSHVYWYRQLPEEGLKFMVYLQKENIIDESGMPKERFSAEFPKEGPSILRIQQVVRGDSAAYFCASSPGLTVAYEQYFGPGTRLTVT.

The sample holds many counts of this clonotype. The chain recombines TRBV27 with TRBJ1-5; D gene ambiguous. V lost 9 bases and J lost 0, with 15 bases in between. This CDR3 has 15 residues. The germline CDR1 and CDR2 sequences are MNHEY and SMNVEV (reference sequence). The CDR3 spells CARPDRLYSNQPQHF. In nucleotides, the CDR3 is TGTGCCAGACCTGACCGCCTCTATAGCAATCAGCCCCAGCATTTT.

This clonotype has just a few counts. The rearrangement uses TRBV5-1 and TRBJ2-2; D unresolved. Per germline, CDR1 SGHRS and CDR2 YFSETQ. CDR3 length equals 16 residues. V was shortened by 1 base and J by 1 base, with 11 bases between the two germline ends. The CDR3, as DNA: TGCGCCAGCAGCTTGAACACAGCTAGGAACACCGGGGAGCTGTTTTTT. Protein sequence: CASSLNTARNTGELFF.

This clonotype turned up a few times. A much larger clone sits a single nucleotide away, making a read error possible. The rearrangement joins TRBV24-1 to TRBJ1-2; D not resolved. The CDR3 length is 13 residues. Germline loops: CDR1 KGHDR, CDR2 SFDVKD. Here the CDR3 DNA reads TGTGCCACCAGTGGTTTGCACGGGTATGGCTACACCTTC. Translated, it gives CATSGLHGYGYTF.

This clonotype has a count of ten or more. Here the CDR3 DNA reads TGTGCCAGCAGTGGGGACTTAACTAATGAAAAACTGTTTTTT. This gives the protein CASSGDLTNEKLFF. The chain carries TRBV12-3 or TRBV12-4 and TRBJ1-4; D perhaps matches TRBD1 (5 bases). This CDR3 has 14 amino acids. Trimming removed 5 bases at V and 1 base at J, with 8 bases between.

The chain employs TRBV18 and TRBJ2-7; D is possibly TRBD1 (7 bases). In germline, CDR1 is KGHSH, CDR2 LQKENI. Trimming cost V 6 bases and J 4 bases, with 19 bases left between them. The CDR3 sequence is 15 residues long. In nucleotides, the CDR3 is TGTGCCAGCTCGCAAGGGGCACAGGGGACTTACGAGCAGTACTTC. Translation gives CASSQGAQGTYEQYF.

This clonotype has ten or more counts. DNA of the CDR3: TGTGCCAGCAGTGAGGCCGGACTAGCGCGACCCCCGGACAATGAGCAGTTCTTC. Protein product: CASSEAGLARPPDNEQFF. The genes are TRBV2 and TRBJ2-1, with TRBD2 matching over 9 bases. V trimming: 3 bases; J trimming: 5 bases; junction bases outside the gene matches: 14. CDR3 size: 18 residues. Per the germline V gene, CDR1 is SNHLY and CDR2 is FYNNEI.

This clonotype was found a few times. The chain has TRBV20-1 and TRBJ1-5; D is unresolved. This CDR3 comprises 13 residues. The germline CDR1 and CDR2 sequences are DFQATT and SNEGSKA (reference sequence). The germline V and J ends were trimmed by 0 bases and 0 bases, with 3 bases remaining between them. This CDR3 reads CSARDDSNQPQHF. CDR3 sequence (DNA): TGCAGTGCTAGAGACGATAGCAATCAGCCCCAGCATTTT.

This clonotype was seen ten or more times. The chain is built from TRBV27 and TRBJ2-7, with 8 nucleotides matching TRBD1. The germline CDR1 and CDR2 sequences are MNHEY and SMNVEV (reference sequence). The CDR3 has 16 residues. V lost 6 bases, J lost 0 bases, and 10 bases stayed unmatched. CDR3 in DNA: TGTGCCAGCAGGCTTGGACAGGGTGGGAGCTCCTACGAGCAGTACTTC. The encoded protein is CASRLGQGGSSYEQYF.

This clonotype showed up many times. The chain links TRBV6-2 or TRBV6-3 to TRBJ1-5, with 7 positions matching TRBD1. J was trimmed by 3 bases and V by 5 bases; bases with no gene match: 10. CDR1 is MNHEY and CDR2 is SVGEGT in the germline V gene. There are 16 residues in the CDR3. The CDR3 DNA is TGTGCCAGCAGTGTCGGGGACAGAAGGGCCAATCAGCCCCAGCATTTT. Translated, it gives CASSVGDRRANQPQHF.

The CDR3, as DNA: TGTGCCAGCAGCTTAGTCCTGGGAGGGAGCAATCAGCCCCAGCATTTT. This codes for CASSLVLGGSNQPQHF. The chain employs TRBV7-9 and TRBJ1-5; D not resolved. V lost 1 base and J lost 1, with 11 bases in between. This CDR3 has 16 amino acids. Germline V gives CDR1 SEHNR, CDR2 FQNEAQ (reference sequence).

Of note for this clonotype: This sequence may be a read error, since a much larger clone differs from it by one base. V usage is TRBV20-1 and J usage is TRBJ2-2; 7 bases agree with TRBD1. CDR3 length: 13 residues. The germline CDR1 and CDR2 sequences are DFQATT and SNEGSKA (reference sequence). The DNA of the CDR3 is TGCAGTGTCCCGACAGGGTCGGCCGGGGAGCTGCTTTTT. This translates into CSVPTGSAGELLF.